This T cell receptor beta chain is from a study of T cell responses to AZD1222 COVID-19 vaccine. The study's findings and limits: Reports indicate that nearly half of spike-specific TCRs are directed at unmutated variant regions.

Sequencing used immunoSEQ multiplex PCR; TCRdb keeps in-frame clones, though not all of them. This table has roughly 150,000 clones, around nine tenths appearing once. The CDR3 has 16 residues. Germline V gene data show CDR1 as MRHNA and CDR2 as SNTAGT. J gave up 7 bases and V 3 bases, and 7 bases lay outside the gene matches. This clone was seen only a few times. Its antigen is currently unknown. This clonotype originated in an adult who received the AZD1222 COVID-19 vaccine. The V call is TRBV6-4, the J call TRBJ2-1; 12 bases match TRBD2. This specimen was peripheral blood, taken 28 days after the second AZD1222 dose. For the CDR3, the DNA is TGTGCCAGCAGTGAGAGAACTAGCGGGGGGAGTAATGAGCAGTTCTTC. The encoded protein is CASSERTSGGSNEQFF.